The 16 T cell receptor beta chains below were found in one sample sequenced in a study of Ad26.COV2.S vaccination and SARS-CoV-2 variants. Regarding treatment: some 20 received Ad26.COV2.S at low or high dose, single or two shots; five or six received placebo; per-sample allocation not given. The study sampled participants on day 63 after the first vaccine or placebo injection. Assay used: immunoSEQ multiplex PCR; TCRdb lists only in-frame clones, some missing. The sample records about half a million clones, about 88% being singletons. Sample: peripheral blood, taken in a trial of Ad26.COV2.S vaccine versus placebo. These receptors originate from a person aged 18-65 years who received the Ad26.COV2.S COVID-19 vaccine or a placebo.

In its sample, this clone was seen a few times. The chain has TRBV18 and TRBJ2-7; unclear D gene. Trimming took off 5 bases at V and 0 bases at J, with 17 bases between the two ends. Germline CDR1 KGHSH, CDR2 LQKENI. This CDR3 contains 16 residues. CDR3 nucleotide sequence: TGTGCCAGCTCAAGGTCTACGGGCACGGGCTCCTACGAGCAGTACTTC. This encodes CASSRSTGTGSYEQYF. The full variable domain, completed using reference TRBV18 and TRBJ2-7, is NAGVMQNPRHLVRRRGQEARLRCSPMKGHSHVYWYRQLPEEGLKFMVYLQKENIIDESGMPKERFSAEFPKEGPSILRIQQVVRGDSAAYFCASSRSTGTGSYEQYFGPGTRLTVT.

The chain uses TRBV5-1 and TRBJ2-5; D not resolved. This CDR3 contains 15 residues. Looked up from germline, CDR1 is SGHRS and CDR2 is YFSETQ. V was pared by 1 base and J by 2 bases, with 12 bases between. CDR3: CASSLTPNLQETQYF. Here the CDR3 DNA reads TGCGCCAGCAGCTTGACACCGAACCTTCAAGAGACCCAGTACTTC.

This clone was seen just once. The chain combines TRBV7-3 with TRBJ2-1; 9 bases align to TRBD2. Germline-derived CDR1 and CDR2 are SGHTA and FQGTGA. This CDR3 has 15 residues. Germline trimming cut 4 bases from V and 3 bases from J; bases unmatched to any gene: 4. The CDR3, as DNA: TGTGCCAGCAGCTCGCATAGCGGGAGCTACAATGAGCAGTTCTTC. The encoded protein is CASSSHSGSYNEQFF.

The chain carries TRBV11-2 and TRBJ2-7; D remains ambiguous. The CDR3 totals 14 residues. V was trimmed by 2 bases and J by 0 bases, leaving 8 bases between them. Per the germline V gene, CDR1 is SGHAT and CDR2 is FQNNGV. The CDR3 loop reads CASSLSGSSYEQYF. Here the CDR3 DNA reads TGTGCCAGCAGCTTATCCGGAAGCTCCTACGAGCAGTACTTC.

This clone showed up just once. This chain joins TRBV7-2 and TRBJ2-3, with D unclear. Trimming cost V 2 bases and J 6 bases, with 12 bases left between them. Germline loops: CDR1 SGHTA, CDR2 FQGNSA. This CDR3 region has 14 residues. The CDR3 region has the DNA TGTGCCAGCAGCTTAATGTTAGCTAGGGATACGCAGTATTTT. Its translation is CASSLMLARDTQYF.

The chain combines TRBV6-1 with TRBJ2-5; no definite D call. The CDR3 is 12 amino acids. Trimming shortened V by 10 bases and J by 0 bases, and 9 bases separated the two germline ends. CDR1 and CDR2 (germline): MNHNS, SASEGT. The CDR3 DNA is TGTGCCACCGCAGAGTACCAAGAGACCCAGTACTTC. This codes for CATAEYQETQYF.

This chain joins TRBV5-5 and TRBJ2-7; TRBD2 is a possible D gene (6 bases). The CDR3 has 14 residues. The ends were cut back, 2 bases at V and 3 bases at J, with 12 bases in the middle. CDR1 and CDR2 from the germline V gene are SGHKS and YYEKEE (reference sequence). CDR3 in amino acids: CASSFDGGIYEQYF. The CDR3 coding sequence is TGTGCCAGCAGCTTCGACGGAGGGATCTACGAGCAGTACTTC.

The chain recombines TRBV7-3 with TRBJ1-1; D is ambiguous. The CDR3 length is 13 residues. The germline V and J ends were trimmed by 6 bases and 2 bases, with 10 bases remaining between them. CDR1 and CDR2 from the germline V gene are SGHTA and FQGTGA. DNA of the CDR3: TGTGCCAGCAGTTCAGACGTTAACACTGAAGCTTTCTTT. Its translation: CASSSDVNTEAFF.

The J gene is TRBJ1-1, the V gene TRBV6-5, with 7 bases fitting TRBD1. The CDR3 runs to 13 residues. V gave up 7 bases and J gave up 6 bases; unmatched junction bases: 8. The germline CDR1 and CDR2 sequences are MNHEY and SVGAGI. CDR3 DNA sequence: TGTGCCAGCACCCAGGGGGGGGTCCCTGAAGCTTTCTTT. Translated, it gives CASTQGGVPEAFF.

J is TRBJ2-1 and V is TRBV9; D gene uncertain. The CDR3 spans 11 residues. Germline V gives CDR1 SGDLS, CDR2 YYNGEE. V lost 3 bases and J lost 5, with 3 bases in between. CDR3 nucleotides: TGTGCCAGCAGCGCAAACAATGAGCAGTTCTTC. Residues: CASSANNEQFF.

The table lists this clone with a few counts. V is TRBV6-1 and J is TRBJ2-2; D might be TRBD1 or TRBD2, each matching 5 bases. There are 14 residues in the CDR3. From germline, CDR1 is MNHNS and CDR2 SASEGT. The ends were cut back, 2 bases at V and 3 bases at J, with 7 bases in the middle. The CDR3 nucleotides read TGTGCCAGCAGTGAACTGGGGGACACCGGGGAGCTGTTTTTT. Translation: CASSELGDTGELFF.

The chain recombines TRBV2 with TRBJ1-1; D may be TRBD1 (6 bases). V was shortened by 0 bases and J by 5 bases, with 19 bases between the two germline ends. The CDR3 covers 17 residues. The germline V gene encodes CDR1 SNHLY and CDR2 FYNNEI. The CDR3 here is CASSEALGGLGFTEAFF. Written as DNA, the CDR3 is TGTGCCAGCAGTGAAGCTTTAGGGGGATTGGGGTTTACTGAAGCTTTCTTT.

The V and J genes are TRBV7-6 and TRBJ2-2, with D uncertain. Germline CDR1 is SGHVS and CDR2 is FNYEAQ. This CDR3 has 13 residues. Trimming took off 7 bases at V and 7 bases at J, with 13 bases between the two ends. CDR3 nucleotides: TGTGCCAGCACGCTTTCAAGGGTCGGGGAGCTGTTTTTT. Amino acid sequence: CASTLSRVGELFF.

The V call is TRBV5-4, the J call TRBJ1-2; the D gene is possibly TRBD1 (6 bases). The germline CDR1 and CDR2 sequences are SGHNT and YYREEE (reference sequence). Trimming took 2 bases from V and 8 from J, leaving 22 bases between them. The CDR3 length is 16 residues. The CDR3 reads CASSLDRLGGESGYTF. The CDR3 region has the DNA TGTGCCAGCAGCTTAGACAGGTTGGGCGGGGAATCCGGCTACACCTTC.

The chain uses TRBV19 and TRBJ2-3; TRBD2 matches at 8 bases. CDR1 and CDR2 from the germline V gene are LNHDA and SQIVND (reference sequence). The junction had 1 base not matched to a gene; V was cut back by 4 bases and J by 4 bases. The CDR3 has 13 residues. The CDR3 DNA follows: TGTGCCAGTAGTAAACTAGCGGCAGATACGCAGTATTTT. It is translated as CASSKLAADTQYF.

This chain connects TRBV28 to TRBJ1-2; 11 nucleotides agree with TRBD1. The CDR3 loop spans 15 amino acids. V lost 2 bases to trimming and J lost 6 bases; unmatched junction nucleotides: 5. Germline CDR1 MDHEN, CDR2 SYDVKM. DNA for the CDR3: TGTGCCAGCAGTTTAACCGGGACAGGGGGTAATGGCTACACCTTC. It codes for CASSLTGTGGNGYTF.